The 28 T cell receptor beta chains below were found in one sample sequenced in a study of PD-L1 blockade in urothelial cancer. Time point described: pretreatment peripheral blood. TCRdb keeps only in-frame clones here, not all; method: immunoSEQ multiplex PCR. The sample holds more than 40,000 clones, approximately 78% seen once. Here the sequenced sample was PBMCs, taken around atezolizumab (anti-PD-L1) treatment. The receptors derive from a man between 50 and 59 years old with urothelial cancer.

This chain links TRBV5-4 with TRBJ1-4, with TRBD1 identical over 11 bases. The CDR3 contains 15 residues. Germline assignment: CDR1 SGHNT and CDR2 YYREEE (reference sequence). Trimming removed 4 bases from V and 4 bases from J; junction bases left unmatched: 3. CDR3 in amino acids: CASSQGQGGNEKLFF. The CDR3 DNA reads as TGTGCCAGCAGCCAGGGACAGGGGGGTAATGAAAAACTGTTTTTT. Combining the CDR3 with reference TRBV5-4 and TRBJ1-4 gives the whole variable domain ETGVTQSPTHLIKTRGQQVTLRCSSQSGHNTVSWYQQALGQGPQFIFQYYREEENGRGNFPPRFSGLQFPNYSSELNVNALELDDSALYLCASSQGQGGNEKLFFGSGTQLSVL.

The V and J genes are TRBV6-5 and TRBJ2-1; 11 bases are a match to TRBD2. Germline assignment: CDR1 MNHEY and CDR2 SVGAGI. After removal of 10 bases from V and 4 bases from J, the junction contained 6 bases not matched to a gene. The CDR3 is made up of 14 amino acids. The CDR3 spells CATSTSGTYNEQFF. The CDR3 bases are TGTGCCACATCGACTAGCGGGACATACAATGAGCAGTTCTTC.

V gene TRBV18 combines with J gene TRBJ2-2, with D tentatively TRBD2 (6 bases). The CDR3 loop spans 14 amino acids. The germline V gene encodes CDR1 KGHSH and CDR2 LQKENI. V was pared by 1 base and J by 3 bases, with 6 bases between. CDR3 sequence (DNA): TGTGCCAGCTCACCACGGGGGGACACCGGGGAGCTGTTTTTT. This translates into CASSPRGDTGELFF.

The CDR3 loop is CSASPRDTQYF. The CDR3 nucleotides are TGCAGTGCTAGCCCCCGAGATACGCAGTATTTT. The V gene is TRBV20-1, the J gene TRBJ2-3; D ambiguous. V shed 3 bases and J shed 5 bases, with 6 bases lying between them. The CDR3 length is 11 residues. The V gene's germline CDR1 is DFQATT and CDR2 SNEGSKA (reference sequence).

This chain uses TRBV6-5 with TRBJ2-7; possible D gene TRBD1, 6 bases. The germline gives CDR1 MNHEY, CDR2 SVGAGI. This CDR3 comprises 11 residues. V was clipped by 10 bases and J by 1 base, with 8 bases between them. CDR3 sequence reads: CAIGQSYEQYF. Here the CDR3 DNA reads TGTGCCATCGGACAGTCCTACGAGCAGTACTTC.

The J gene is TRBJ1-2, the V gene TRBV7-2; 8 bases are shared with TRBD1. The junction had 10 bases not matched to a gene; V was cut back by 8 bases and J by 2 bases. The CDR3 extends over 15 amino acids. Germline-derived CDR1 and CDR2 are SGHTA and FQGNSA. This chain's CDR3 is CASGDRTGLNYGYTF. Written as DNA, the CDR3 is TGTGCCAGCGGGGATCGGACAGGGCTAAACTATGGCTACACCTTC.

The V gene is TRBV18, the J gene TRBJ1-2; D might be TRBD1 (5 bases). V lost 3 bases and J lost 3, with 8 bases in between. Germline assignment: CDR1 KGHSH and CDR2 LQKENI. The CDR3 runs 13 residues. The CDR3 nucleotides are TGTGCCAGCTCACCTGGCAGGGACTATGGCTACACCTTC. Translation: CASSPGRDYGYTF.

DNA for the CDR3: TGTGCCAGCAGCTGGGGGACAGGGACGGATGAGCAGTTCTTC. Its protein is CASSWGTGTDEQFF. The rearrangement joins TRBV7-9 to TRBJ2-1; TRBD1 agrees at 9 bases. The V gene's germline CDR1 is SEHNR and CDR2 FQNEAQ (reference sequence). V lost 4 bases, J lost 8 bases, and 6 bases stayed unmatched. The CDR3 totals 14 residues. Together with reference TRBV7-9 and TRBJ2-1, the CDR3 gives the full variable domain: DTGVSQNPRHKITKRGQNVTFRCDPISEHNRLYWYRQTLGQGPEFLTYFQNEAQLEKSRLLSDRFSAERPKGSFSTLEIQRTEQGDSAMYLCASSWGTGTDEQFFGPGTRLTVL.

A few counts support this clone. The chain links TRBV7-2 to TRBJ1-3, with TRBD1 matching over 9 bases. With 5 bases clipped from V and 2 bases from J, the junction kept 10 bases outside the gene matches. Per the germline V gene, CDR1 is SGHTA and CDR2 is FQGNSA. This CDR3 contains 17 residues. The CDR3 coding sequence is TGTGCCAGCAGCCCCCAGACAGGGGGGTTCGCTGGAAACACCATATATTTT. Amino acid sequence: CASSPQTGGFAGNTIYF.

The rearrangement uses TRBV7-9 and TRBJ1-2; a possible D gene is TRBD1 (5 bases). From germline, CDR1 is SEHNR and CDR2 FQNEAQ (reference sequence). The CDR3 runs 12 residues. V was pared by 5 bases and J by 4 bases, with 8 bases between. CDR3 bases: TGTGCCAGCAGCCAAGACAGCTATGGCTACACCTTC. It specifies CASSQDSYGYTF.

The chain links TRBV11-3 to TRBJ2-1; a weak D match, TRBD1 (6 bases). Germline CDR1 and CDR2: SGHNT and YENEEA. The germline V and J ends were trimmed by 5 bases and 5 bases, with 19 bases remaining between them. The CDR3 totals 16 residues. CDR3 in DNA: TGTGCCAGCAGCCGGTCGGACAGCCTTTTTCACAATGAGCAGTTCTTC. Amino acids: CASSRSDSLFHNEQFF.

The chain joins TRBV29-1 to TRBJ1-2; TRBD1 aligns across 7 bases. Trimming cost V 7 bases and J 8 bases; bases outside gene matches: 10. CDR3 length: 12 residues. Germline CDR1 and CDR2: SQVTM and ANQGSEA. The CDR3 region is CSAPRDSGGYTF. In nucleotides, the CDR3 is TGCAGCGCCCCACGGGACAGCGGAGGCTACACCTTC.

V usage is TRBV25-1 and J usage is TRBJ1-6; no clear D. Germline V gene lookup returns CDR1 MGHDK and CDR2 SYGVNS. Trimming removed 6 bases at V and 7 bases at J, with 16 bases between. The CDR3 totals 15 residues. CDR3 bases: TGTGCCAGCAGGGGCGGGAGGGCCGACAATTCACCCCTCCACTTT. Translation gives CASRGGRADNSPLHF.

The chain has TRBV5-1 and TRBJ1-1, with 11 bases identical to TRBD1. V lost 2 bases, J lost 4 bases, and 4 bases stayed unmatched. The CDR3 has 15 residues. Germline CDR1 and CDR2: SGHRS and YFSETQ. The CDR3 DNA sequence: TGCGCCAGCAGCTTAGGACAGGGGGCGGGCACTGAAGCTTTCTTT. Translated, it gives CASSLGQGAGTEAFF. The whole variable domain, filled in from reference TRBV5-1 and TRBJ1-1, reads KAGVTQTPRYLIKTRGQQVTLSCSPISGHRSVSWYQQTPGQGLQFLFEYFSETQRNKGNFPGRFSGRQFSNSRSEMNVSTLELGDSALYLCASSLGQGAGTEAFFGQGTRLTVV.

The rearrangement links TRBV6-4 to TRBJ1-2; weak D call: TRBD1 (5 bases). The length of the CDR3 is 13 residues. Per germline, CDR1 MRHNA and CDR2 SNTAGT. V shed 3 bases and J shed 4 bases, with 9 bases lying between them. The CDR3 is CASSDSDTYGYTF. The CDR3, as DNA: TGTGCCAGCAGTGATTCGGACACCTATGGCTACACCTTC.

This clone is medium-sized within its sample. The V and J genes are TRBV11-3 and TRBJ2-7; 9 nucleotides align to TRBD2. The ends lost 2 bases at V and 6 bases at J; junction bases unmatched: 8. CDR3 length: 15 residues. Germline V gives CDR1 SGHNT, CDR2 YENEEA. The CDR3 bases are TGTGCCAGCAGCTTATCCCCTAGCGGGATTACCGAGCAGTACTTC. Its protein product is CASSLSPSGITEQYF.

The chain employs TRBV7-9 and TRBJ2-5, with D unresolved. Trimming took off 5 bases at V and 4 bases at J, with 5 bases between the two ends. Germline loops: CDR1 SEHNR, CDR2 FQNEAQ (reference sequence). The CDR3 sequence is 11 residues long. The CDR3 DNA sequence: TGTGCCAGCAGCCCCCGAGAGACCCAGTACTTC. It codes for CASSPRETQYF.

J is TRBJ1-2 and V is TRBV2; D is unresolved. Germline V gene lookup returns CDR1 SNHLY and CDR2 FYNNEI. V lost 4 bases to trimming and J lost 2 bases, with 8 bases between them. This CDR3 comprises 13 residues. Here the CDR3 DNA reads TGTGCCAGCAGTGGGGCCGCGAACTATGGCTACACCTTC. Translating gives CASSGAANYGYTF.

This chain uses TRBV9 with TRBJ2-1; D may be TRBD1 (6 bases). This CDR3 has 15 amino acids. V was trimmed by 0 bases and J by 3 bases, leaving 10 bases between them. CDR1 SGDLS and CDR2 YYNGEE come from the germline V gene. CDR3 DNA: TGTGCCAGCAGCGTAGGAGAGGGACACTACAATGAGCAGTTCTTC. Translating it yields CASSVGEGHYNEQFF.

This chain links TRBV18 with TRBJ2-5; D is perhaps TRBD1 (5 bases). The CDR3 sequence is 13 residues long. Germline lookup yields CDR1 KGHSH and CDR2 LQKENI. Trimming stripped 8 bases from V and 4 bases from J, with 14 bases between. CDR3 amino acids: CASTSGIGETQYF. Here the CDR3 DNA reads TGTGCCAGCACCTCAGGGATAGGAGAGACCCAGTACTTC.

This sequence joins TRBV9 and TRBJ2-7; perhaps TRBD1 as D (5 bases). CDR1 and CDR2 (germline): SGDLS, YYNGEE. Deletions cut 3 bases from V and 2 bases from J, with 15 bases between. This CDR3 is built from 15 residues. This CDR3 reads CASSATGPGAYEQYF. CDR3 nucleotides: TGTGCCAGCAGCGCCACAGGTCCTGGGGCCTACGAGCAGTACTTC.

V and J are TRBV7-9 and TRBJ2-5; TRBD1 is a possible D gene (5 bases). V gave up 8 bases and J gave up 11 bases, with 24 bases separating them. This CDR3 is built from 14 residues. The germline gives CDR1 SEHNR, CDR2 FQNEAQ (reference sequence). CDR3 in amino acids: CASSPNTGPGAQYF. The CDR3 region has the DNA TGTGCCAGCTCCCCCAATACAGGCCCTGGGGCTCAGTACTTC.

The V call is TRBV30, the J call TRBJ1-5, with D possibly TRBD1 on 5 matching bases. Trimming took off 2 bases at V and 7 bases at J, with 18 bases between the two ends. Germline CDR1 and CDR2: GTSNPN and SVGIG (reference sequence). This CDR3 region has 15 residues. In DNA, the CDR3 is TGTGCCTGGAGTCTCGCTGGGGGGGGGTGGCAGCCCCAGCATTTT. Its translation is CAWSLAGGGWQPQHF.

V gene TRBV18 combines with J gene TRBJ2-5; D is ambiguous. Trimming removed 4 bases at V and 4 bases at J, with 19 bases between. This CDR3 region has 16 residues. Germline values: CDR1 KGHSH, CDR2 LQKENI. In DNA form, the CDR3 reads TGTGCCAGCTCACAATACTCGGAGTACCCCAGAGAGACCCAGTACTTC. Translated, it gives CASSQYSEYPRETQYF.

This chain connects TRBV7-9 to TRBJ2-5; possibly TRBD2 for D (5 bases). The germline gives CDR1 SEHNR, CDR2 FQNEAQ (reference sequence). Trimming left V 8 bases short and J 5 bases short, with 12 bases between. This CDR3 is 12 amino acids long. CDR3 DNA: TGTGCCAGCCTGGGAGTCGCGGAGACCCAGTACTTC. Its protein is CASLGVAETQYF.

The chain has TRBV2 and TRBJ1-6; TRBD1 might be the D (6 bases). Trimming left V 6 bases short and J 6 bases short, with 15 bases between. The CDR3 has 15 residues. Germline CDR1 and CDR2: SNHLY and FYNNEI. CDR3 sequence: CASRETGAANSPLHF. Written as DNA, the CDR3 is TGTGCCAGCAGGGAGACAGGTGCCGCTAATTCACCCCTCCACTTT.

J is TRBJ2-7 and V is TRBV5-1, with D possibly being TRBD1 (6 bases). The length of the CDR3 is 15 residues. Trimming left V 2 bases short and J 2 bases short, with 14 bases between. The V gene's germline CDR1 is SGHRS and CDR2 YFSETQ. This CDR3 is CASSLKSGETYEQYV. CDR3 DNA sequence: TGCGCCAGCAGCTTAAAATCAGGGGAAACCTACGAGCAGTACGTC.

This chain uses TRBV5-8 with TRBJ1-2; no reliable D call. The CDR3 is made up of 12 amino acids. Germline CDR1 and CDR2: SGHTS and YDEGEE. V lost 1 base and J lost 4, with 5 bases in between. Here the CDR3 DNA reads TGTGCCAGCAGCTTGACATTCTATGGCTACACCTTC. Translation gives CASSLTFYGYTF.